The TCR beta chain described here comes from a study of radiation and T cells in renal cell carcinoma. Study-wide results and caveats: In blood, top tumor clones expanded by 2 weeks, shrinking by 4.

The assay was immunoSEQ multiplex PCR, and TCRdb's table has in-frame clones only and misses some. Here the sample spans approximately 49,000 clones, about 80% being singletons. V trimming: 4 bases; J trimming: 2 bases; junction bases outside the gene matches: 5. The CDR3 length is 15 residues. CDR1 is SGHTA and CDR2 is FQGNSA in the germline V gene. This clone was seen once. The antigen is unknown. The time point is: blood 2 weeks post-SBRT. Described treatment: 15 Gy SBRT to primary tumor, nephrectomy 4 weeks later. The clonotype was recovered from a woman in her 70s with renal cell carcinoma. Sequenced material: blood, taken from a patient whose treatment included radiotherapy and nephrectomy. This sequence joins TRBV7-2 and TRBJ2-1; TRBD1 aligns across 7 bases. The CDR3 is CASSSWTGTYNEQFF. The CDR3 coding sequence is TGTGCCAGCAGCTCGTGGACAGGAACCTACAATGAGCAGTTCTTC.